This TCR beta chain was sequenced in a study of CD8+ T cells in alopecia areata. The CDR3 contains 11 residues. V was clipped by 3 bases and J by 3 bases, with 6 bases between them. Germline V gene sequence: CDR1 SQVTM, CDR2 ANQGSEA. Isolated RNA was reverse transcribed into cDNA used as the sequencing template. TCRdb's copy holds only in-frame clones and misses some; the assay was immunoSEQ multiplex PCR. The sample holds fewer than 100,000 clones, about two thirds seen once. This clone was observed a handful of times. The treatment: oral pan-JAK inhibitor, 5-10 mg twice daily. The source is a human donor with alopecia areata. Sequenced here: CD8+ T cells sorted from blood, sampled around week 44, from a patient treated with tofacitinib. The J gene is TRBJ2-7, the V gene TRBV29-1; no clear D gene. The CDR3 is CSVDISYEQYF. The CDR3 bases are TGCAGCGTTGACATTAGCTACGAGCAGTACTTC.